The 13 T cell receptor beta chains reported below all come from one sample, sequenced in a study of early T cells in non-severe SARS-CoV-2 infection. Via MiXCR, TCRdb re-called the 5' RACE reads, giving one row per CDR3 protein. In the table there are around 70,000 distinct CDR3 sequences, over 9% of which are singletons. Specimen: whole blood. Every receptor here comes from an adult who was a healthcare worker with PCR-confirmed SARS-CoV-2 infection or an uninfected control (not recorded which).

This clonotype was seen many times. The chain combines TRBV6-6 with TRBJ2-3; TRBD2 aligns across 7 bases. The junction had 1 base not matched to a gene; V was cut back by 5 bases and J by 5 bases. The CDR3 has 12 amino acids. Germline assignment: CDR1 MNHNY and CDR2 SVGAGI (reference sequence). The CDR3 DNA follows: TGTGCCAGCAGTGTAGCGGGAGATACGCAGTATTTT. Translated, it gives CASSVAGDTQYF.

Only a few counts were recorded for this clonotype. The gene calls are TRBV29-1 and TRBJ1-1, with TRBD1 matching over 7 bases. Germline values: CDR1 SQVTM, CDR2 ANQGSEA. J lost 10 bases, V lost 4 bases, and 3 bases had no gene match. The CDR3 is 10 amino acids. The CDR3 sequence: CSVVDRRAFF. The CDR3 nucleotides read TGCAGCGTTGTGGACAGGAGAGCTTTCTTT.

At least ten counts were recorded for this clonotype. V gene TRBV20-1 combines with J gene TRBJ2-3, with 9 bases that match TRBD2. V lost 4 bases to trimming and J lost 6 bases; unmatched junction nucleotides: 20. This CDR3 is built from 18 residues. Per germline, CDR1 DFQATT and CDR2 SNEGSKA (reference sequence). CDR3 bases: TGCAGTGCTACGACTAGCGGAGCTAGACCTGGCATAGGGGATACGCAGTATTTT. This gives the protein CSATTSGARPGIGDTQYF.

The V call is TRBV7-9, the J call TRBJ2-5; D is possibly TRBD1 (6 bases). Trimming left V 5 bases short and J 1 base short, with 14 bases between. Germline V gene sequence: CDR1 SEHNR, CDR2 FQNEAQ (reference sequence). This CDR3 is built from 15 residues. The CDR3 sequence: CASSHFTTGQETQYF. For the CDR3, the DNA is TGTGCCAGCAGCCATTTCACGACAGGCCAAGAGACCCAGTACTTC. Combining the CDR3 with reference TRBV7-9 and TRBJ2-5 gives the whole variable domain DTGVSQNPRHKITKRGQNVTFRCDPISEHNRLYWYRQTLGQGPEFLTYFQNEAQLEKSRLLSDRFSAERPKGSFSTLEIQRTEQGDSAMYLCASSHFTTGQETQYFGPGTRLLVL.

In DNA, the CDR3 is TGTGCCAGCAGCCAGTTCCAGGGGATAGCCGCTTTCTTT. Its translation: CASSQFQGIAAFF. V gene TRBV3-1 combines with J gene TRBJ1-1; D may be TRBD1 (6 bases). Germline values: CDR1 LGHDT, CDR2 YNNKEL (reference sequence). The CDR3 is made up of 13 amino acids. V lost 3 bases and J lost 11, with 16 bases in between.

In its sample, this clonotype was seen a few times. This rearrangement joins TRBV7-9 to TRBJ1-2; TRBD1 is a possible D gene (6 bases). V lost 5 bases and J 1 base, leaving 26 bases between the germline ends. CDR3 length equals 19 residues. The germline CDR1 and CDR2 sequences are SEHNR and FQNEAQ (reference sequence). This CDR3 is CASSPRLGDWTVFNYGYTF. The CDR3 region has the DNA TGTGCCAGCAGCCCTCGTTTGGGGGATTGGACAGTATTTAACTATGGCTACACCTTC.

As DNA, the CDR3 is TGTGCCAGCAGGTCCCGGGACAGGGCCTACAATGAGCAGTTCTTC. This translates into CASRSRDRAYNEQFF. The chain employs TRBV12-3 or TRBV12-4 and TRBJ2-1; 9 bases match TRBD1. Trimming at V came to 6 bases and at J to 2 bases, leaving 5 bases not matched to a gene. The CDR3 is made up of 15 amino acids.

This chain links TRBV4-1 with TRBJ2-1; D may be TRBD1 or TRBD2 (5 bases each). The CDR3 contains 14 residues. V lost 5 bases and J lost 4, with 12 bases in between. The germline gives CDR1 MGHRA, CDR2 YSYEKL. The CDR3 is CASSGQGPYNEQFF. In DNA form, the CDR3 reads TGCGCCAGCAGCGGGCAGGGACCTTACAATGAGCAGTTCTTC.

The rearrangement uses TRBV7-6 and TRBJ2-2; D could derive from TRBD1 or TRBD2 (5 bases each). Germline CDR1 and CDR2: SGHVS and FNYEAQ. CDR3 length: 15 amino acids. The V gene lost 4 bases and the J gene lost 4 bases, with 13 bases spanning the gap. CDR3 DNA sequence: TGTGCCAGCAGCTCCCGGGACCTACCCACCGGGGAGCTGTTTTTT. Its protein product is CASSSRDLPTGELFF.

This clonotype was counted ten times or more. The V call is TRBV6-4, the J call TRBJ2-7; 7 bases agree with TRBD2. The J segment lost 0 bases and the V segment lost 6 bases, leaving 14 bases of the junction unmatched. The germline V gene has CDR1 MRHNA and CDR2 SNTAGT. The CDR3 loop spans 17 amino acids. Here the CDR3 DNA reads TGTGCCAGCAGCACTCATCGGGGGGACTCCTACTCCTACGAGCAGTACTTC. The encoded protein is CASSTHRGDSYSYEQYF.

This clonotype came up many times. The CDR3 loop is CSAHASGILQETQYF. CDR3 in DNA: TGCAGTGCCCATGCGTCAGGGATTCTTCAAGAGACCCAGTACTTC. The chain employs TRBV20-1 and TRBJ2-5, with D possibly being TRBD1 (5 bases). Germline-derived CDR1 and CDR2 are DFQATT and SNEGSKA (reference sequence). Trimming left V 6 bases short and J 2 bases short, with 19 bases between. The CDR3 contains 15 residues.

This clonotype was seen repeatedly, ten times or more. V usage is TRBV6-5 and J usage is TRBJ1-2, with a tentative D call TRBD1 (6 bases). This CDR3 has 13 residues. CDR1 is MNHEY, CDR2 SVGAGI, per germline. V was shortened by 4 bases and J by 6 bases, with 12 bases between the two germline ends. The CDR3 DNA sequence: TGTGCCAGCAGTTCAGGACAGTACCATGGCTACACCTTC. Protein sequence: CASSSGQYHGYTF.

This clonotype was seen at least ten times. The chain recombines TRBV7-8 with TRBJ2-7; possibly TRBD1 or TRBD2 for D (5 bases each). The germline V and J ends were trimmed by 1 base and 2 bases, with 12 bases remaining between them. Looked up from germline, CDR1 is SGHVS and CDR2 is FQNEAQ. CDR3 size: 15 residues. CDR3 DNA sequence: TGTGCCAGCAGCTTAGGCCCGGGACCGACCTACGAGCAGTACTTC. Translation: CASSLGPGPTYEQYF.